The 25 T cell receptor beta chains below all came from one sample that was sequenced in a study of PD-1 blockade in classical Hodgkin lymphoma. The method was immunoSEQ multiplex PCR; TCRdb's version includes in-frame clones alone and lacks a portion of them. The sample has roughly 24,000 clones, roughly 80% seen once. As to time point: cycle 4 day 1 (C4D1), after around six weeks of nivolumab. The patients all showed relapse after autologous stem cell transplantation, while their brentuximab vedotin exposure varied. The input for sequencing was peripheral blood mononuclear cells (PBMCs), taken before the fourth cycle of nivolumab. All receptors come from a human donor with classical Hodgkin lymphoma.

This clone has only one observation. The chain's CDR3 is CASSGKLAGGPRETQYF. For the CDR3, the DNA is TGTGCCAGCAGTGGAAAACTAGCGGGAGGGCCTCGGGAGACCCAGTACTTC. The gene calls are TRBV6-1 and TRBJ2-5, with 13 bases fitting TRBD2. V trimming: 4 bases; J trimming: 5 bases; junction bases outside the gene matches: 10. Germline CDR1 and CDR2: MNHNS and SASEGT. CDR3 length equals 17 residues.

The DNA for the CDR3 is TGTGCCAGCCTAAGCGGGGGACAAGAGACCCAGTACTTC. It encodes CASLSGGQETQYF. The chain joins TRBV2 to TRBJ2-5, with 8 bases fitting TRBD2. After removal of 8 bases from V and 2 bases from J, the junction contained 4 bases not matched to a gene. Germline loops: CDR1 SNHLY, CDR2 FYNNEI. CDR3 length equals 13 residues.

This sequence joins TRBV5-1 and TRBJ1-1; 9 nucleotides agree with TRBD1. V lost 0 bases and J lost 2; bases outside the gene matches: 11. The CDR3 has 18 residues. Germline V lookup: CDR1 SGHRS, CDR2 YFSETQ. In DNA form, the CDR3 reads TGCGCCAGCAGCTTGGGGATCGGGACAGGGAGTTTCAACACTGAAGCTTTCTTT. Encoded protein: CASSLGIGTGSFNTEAFF.

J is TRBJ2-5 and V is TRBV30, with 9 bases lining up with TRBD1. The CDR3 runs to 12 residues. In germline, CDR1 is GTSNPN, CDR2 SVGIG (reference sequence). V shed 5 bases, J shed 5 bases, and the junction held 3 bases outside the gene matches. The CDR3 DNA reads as TGTGCCTGGGGACAGGGGCGGGAGACCCAGTACTTC. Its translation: CAWGQGRETQYF.

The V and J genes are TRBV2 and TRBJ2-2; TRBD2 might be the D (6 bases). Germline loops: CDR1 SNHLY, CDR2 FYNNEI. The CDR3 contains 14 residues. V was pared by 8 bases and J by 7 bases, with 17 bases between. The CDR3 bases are TGTGCCAGCCGGGGAGGCAGGGTGGGCGGGGAGCTGTTTTTT. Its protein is CASRGGRVGGELFF.

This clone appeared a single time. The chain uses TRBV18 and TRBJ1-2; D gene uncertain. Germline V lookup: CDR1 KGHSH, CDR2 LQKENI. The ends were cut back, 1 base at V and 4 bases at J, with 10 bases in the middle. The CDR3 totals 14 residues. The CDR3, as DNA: TGTGCCAGCTCACCACTTCGGGAAGGCTATGGCTACACCTTC. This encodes CASSPLREGYGYTF.

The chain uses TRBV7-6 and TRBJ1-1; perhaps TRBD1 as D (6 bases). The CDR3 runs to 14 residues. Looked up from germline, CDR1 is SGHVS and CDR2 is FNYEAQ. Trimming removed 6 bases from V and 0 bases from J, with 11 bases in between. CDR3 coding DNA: TGTGCCAGCAGTTTTCAGGGGTTGAACACTGAAGCTTTCTTT. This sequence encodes CASSFQGLNTEAFF.

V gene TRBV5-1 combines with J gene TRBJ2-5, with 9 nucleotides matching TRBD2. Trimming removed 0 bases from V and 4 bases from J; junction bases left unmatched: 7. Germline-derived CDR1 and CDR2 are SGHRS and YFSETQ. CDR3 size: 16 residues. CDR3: CASSLDLGGRGETQYF. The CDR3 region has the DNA TGCGCCAGCAGCTTGGATCTCGGCGGGAGGGGAGAGACCCAGTACTTC.

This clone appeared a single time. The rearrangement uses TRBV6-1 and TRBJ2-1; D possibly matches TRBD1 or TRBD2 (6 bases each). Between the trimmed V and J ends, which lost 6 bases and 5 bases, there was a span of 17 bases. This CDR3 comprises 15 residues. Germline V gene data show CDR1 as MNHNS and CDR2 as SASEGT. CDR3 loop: CASSAGGGRHNEQFF. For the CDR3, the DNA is TGTGCCAGCAGCGCCGGGGGCGGCAGGCACAATGAGCAGTTCTTC.

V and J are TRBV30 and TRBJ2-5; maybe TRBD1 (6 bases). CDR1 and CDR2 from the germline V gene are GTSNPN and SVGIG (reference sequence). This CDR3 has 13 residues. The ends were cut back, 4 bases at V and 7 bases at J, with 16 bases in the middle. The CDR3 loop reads CAWTGDRQGTQYF. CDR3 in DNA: TGTGCCTGGACCGGAGACAGGCAGGGGACCCAGTACTTC.

In DNA form, the CDR3 reads TGCAGCGTTGGGACTACCTACGAGCAGTACTTC. Translation: CSVGTTYEQYF. The chain is built from TRBV29-1 and TRBJ2-7; D may be TRBD2 (6 bases). The germline V gene encodes CDR1 SQVTM and CDR2 ANQGSEA. The CDR3 spans 11 residues. Trimming cost V 4 bases and J 2 bases, with 6 bases left between them.

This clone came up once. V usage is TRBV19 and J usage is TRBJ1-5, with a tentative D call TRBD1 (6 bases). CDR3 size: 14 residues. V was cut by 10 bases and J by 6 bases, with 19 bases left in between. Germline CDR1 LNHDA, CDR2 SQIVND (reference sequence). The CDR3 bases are TGTGCCACTATAGGGGGGGGCGCAGGTCAGCCCCAGCATTTT. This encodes CATIGGGAGQPQHF.

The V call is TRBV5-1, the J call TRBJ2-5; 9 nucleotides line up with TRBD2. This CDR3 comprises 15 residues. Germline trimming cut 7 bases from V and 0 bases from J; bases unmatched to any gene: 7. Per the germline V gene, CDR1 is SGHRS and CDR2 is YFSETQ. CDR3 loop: CASRPTSGNQETQYF. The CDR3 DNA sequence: TGCGCCAGCCGTCCGACTAGCGGTAACCAAGAGACCCAGTACTTC.

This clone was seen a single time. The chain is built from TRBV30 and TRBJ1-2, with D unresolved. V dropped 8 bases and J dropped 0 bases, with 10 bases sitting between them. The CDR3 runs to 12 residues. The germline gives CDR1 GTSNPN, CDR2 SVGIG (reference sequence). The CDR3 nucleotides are TGTGCCCTTACGGACGCTAACTATGGCTACACCTTC. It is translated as CALTDANYGYTF. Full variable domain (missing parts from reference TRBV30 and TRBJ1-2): SQTIHQWPATLVQPVGSPLSLECTVEGTSNPNLYWYRQAAGRGLQLLFYSVGIGQISSEVPQNLSASRPQDRQFILSSKKLLLSDSGFYLCALTDANYGYTFGSGTRLTVV.

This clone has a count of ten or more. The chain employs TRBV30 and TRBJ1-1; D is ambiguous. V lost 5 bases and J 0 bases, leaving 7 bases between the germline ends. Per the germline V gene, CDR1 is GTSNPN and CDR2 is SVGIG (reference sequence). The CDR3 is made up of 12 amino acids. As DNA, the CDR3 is TGTGCCTGGCTCCCCATGAACACTGAAGCTTTCTTT. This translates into CAWLPMNTEAFF.

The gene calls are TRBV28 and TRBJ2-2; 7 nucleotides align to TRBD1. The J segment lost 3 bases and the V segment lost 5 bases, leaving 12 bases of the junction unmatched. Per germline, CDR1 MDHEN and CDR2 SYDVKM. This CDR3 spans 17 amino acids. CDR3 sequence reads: CASSPLLNRGDTGELFF. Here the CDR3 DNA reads TGTGCCAGCAGTCCGCTATTAAACAGGGGAGACACCGGGGAGCTGTTTTTT.

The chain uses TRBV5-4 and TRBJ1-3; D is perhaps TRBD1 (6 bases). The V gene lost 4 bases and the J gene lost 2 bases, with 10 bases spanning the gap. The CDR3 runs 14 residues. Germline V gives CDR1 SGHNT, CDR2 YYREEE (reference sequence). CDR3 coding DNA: TGTGCCAGCAGCGGAGGGGGAACTGGAAACACCATATATTTT. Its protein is CASSGGGTGNTIYF.

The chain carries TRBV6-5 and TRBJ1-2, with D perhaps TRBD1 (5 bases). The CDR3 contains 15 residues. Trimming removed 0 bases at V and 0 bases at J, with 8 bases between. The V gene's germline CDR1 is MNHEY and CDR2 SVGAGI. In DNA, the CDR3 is TGTGCCAGCAGTTACTCTGACAGCCCTAACTATGGCTACACCTTC. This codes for CASSYSDSPNYGYTF.

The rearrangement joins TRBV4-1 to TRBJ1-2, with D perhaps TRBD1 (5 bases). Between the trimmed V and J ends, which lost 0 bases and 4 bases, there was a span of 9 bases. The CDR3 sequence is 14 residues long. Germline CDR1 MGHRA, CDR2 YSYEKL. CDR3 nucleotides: TGCGCCAGCAGCCAAGAGGGCCAGGGCTATGGCTACACCTTC. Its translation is CASSQEGQGYGYTF.

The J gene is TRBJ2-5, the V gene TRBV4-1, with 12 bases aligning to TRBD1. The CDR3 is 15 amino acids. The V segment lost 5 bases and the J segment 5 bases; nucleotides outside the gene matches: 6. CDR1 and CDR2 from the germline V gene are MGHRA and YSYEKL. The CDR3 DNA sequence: TGCGCCAGCAGCTTGGGACAGGGGGCGAGGGAGACCCAGTACTTC. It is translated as CASSLGQGARETQYF.

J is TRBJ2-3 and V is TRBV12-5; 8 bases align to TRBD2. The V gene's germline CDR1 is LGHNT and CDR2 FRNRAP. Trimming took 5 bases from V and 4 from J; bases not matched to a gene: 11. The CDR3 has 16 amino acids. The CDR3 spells CASGPMSGGRADTQYF. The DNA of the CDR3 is TGTGCTAGTGGTCCCATGTCGGGGGGGCGCGCAGATACGCAGTATTTT. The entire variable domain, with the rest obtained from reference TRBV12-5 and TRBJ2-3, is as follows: DARVTQTPRHKVTEMGQEVTMRCQPILGHNTVFWYRQTMMQGLELLAYFRNRAPLDDSGMPKDRFSAEMPDATLATLKIQPSEPRDSAVYFCASGPMSGGRADTQYFGPGTRLTVL.

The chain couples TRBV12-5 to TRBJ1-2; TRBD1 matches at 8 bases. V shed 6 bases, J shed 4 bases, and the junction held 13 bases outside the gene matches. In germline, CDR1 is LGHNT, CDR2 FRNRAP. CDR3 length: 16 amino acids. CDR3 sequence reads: CASGQPGTGKIYGYTF. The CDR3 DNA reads TGTGCTAGTGGACAGCCCGGGACAGGAAAAATCTATGGCTACACCTTC. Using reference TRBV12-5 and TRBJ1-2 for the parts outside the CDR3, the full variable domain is DARVTQTPRHKVTEMGQEVTMRCQPILGHNTVFWYRQTMMQGLELLAYFRNRAPLDDSGMPKDRFSAEMPDATLATLKIQPSEPRDSAVYFCASGQPGTGKIYGYTFGSGTRLTVV.

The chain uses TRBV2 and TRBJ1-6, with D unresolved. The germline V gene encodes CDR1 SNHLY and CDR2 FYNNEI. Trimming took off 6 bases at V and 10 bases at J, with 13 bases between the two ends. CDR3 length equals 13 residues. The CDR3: CASRRGGDSPLHF. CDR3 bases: TGTGCCAGCAGGCGGGGTGGAGACTCACCCCTCCACTTT.

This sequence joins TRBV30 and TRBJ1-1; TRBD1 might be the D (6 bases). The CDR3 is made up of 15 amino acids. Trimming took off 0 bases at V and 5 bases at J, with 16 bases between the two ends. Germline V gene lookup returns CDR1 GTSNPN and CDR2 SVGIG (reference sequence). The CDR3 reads CAWSVPIIGGTEAFF. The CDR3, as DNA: TGTGCCTGGAGTGTTCCTATAATAGGGGGTACTGAAGCTTTCTTT.

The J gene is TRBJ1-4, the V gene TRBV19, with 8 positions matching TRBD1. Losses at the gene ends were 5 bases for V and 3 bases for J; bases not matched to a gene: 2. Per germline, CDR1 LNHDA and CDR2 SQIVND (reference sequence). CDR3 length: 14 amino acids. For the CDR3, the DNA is TGTGCCAGTAGTCGACAGGGGCCTAATGAAAAACTGTTTTTT. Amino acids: CASSRQGPNEKLFF.